This T cell receptor (beta chain) is from a study of PD-1 blockade in classical Hodgkin lymphoma. General study points: Whoever responded completely had baseline diversity much like that seen in newly diagnosed patients. A significant rise in TCR diversity was seen by C4D1 for CD4+ cells but not for CD8+ cells.

Regarding this clone: The antigen remains unidentified.

TCRdb's copy holds only in-frame clones and misses some; the assay was immunoSEQ multiplex PCR. The sample yields about 20,000 clones, about three quarters seen once. Stated time point: cycle 4 day 1 (C4D1), after less than 7 weeks of nivolumab. Every patient experienced relapse after autologous stem cell transplantation, and brentuximab vedotin exposure varied. The sample consisted of peripheral blood mononuclear cells (PBMCs), taken before the fourth cycle of nivolumab. The source of this sequence is a human donor with classical Hodgkin lymphoma.

CDR3 nucleotides: TGTGCAAGTCGCTTTAGCAGGTTAGCGGGGGACTCCTACGAGCAGTACTTC. Amino acids: CASRFSRLAGDSYEQYF. This chain connects TRBV12-2 to TRBJ2-7; the table calls TRBD2, which could not be checked here. TRBV12-2 is a pseudogene locus. CDR3 length: 17 residues.